This TCR beta chain was identified during a study of identical twins. This clonotype was recorded at least ten times. One entry per CDR3 protein results from TCRdb running MiXCR on the 5' RACE reads. Of some 230,000 distinct CDR3 sequences listed, 6.5% are singletons. Everyone who gave samples was a healthy Caucasian. These same records also appear under a second study, on T cells expressing NK-cell markers. Turning to that study: Several experiments employed an anti-gamma-delta TCR antibody to confine sorting to alpha-beta TCR T cells.

This receptor was identified in a woman aged 18-29 years in good health. The sequencing input was CD8+ T cells sorted from blood.

CDR3 sequence (DNA): TGTGCCACCGCCGGGACTAGTCGGGCCGGGGAGCTGTTTTTT. Protein product: CATAGTSRAGELFF. The chain joins TRBV2 to TRBJ2-2, with 8 positions matching TRBD2. The germline V gene has CDR1 SNHLY and CDR2 FYNNEI. J lost 6 bases, V lost 10 bases, and 10 bases had no gene match. The CDR3 covers 14 residues.